These 2 T cell receptor beta chains were all obtained from the same sample, sequenced in a study of blood T cells in healthy people across ages. Primers used in a second PCR of about 6 to 11 cycles were a sample-barcoded 5' primer and a J-beta primer mix. TCRdb analysed the 5' RACE reads with MiXCR anew, one entry per CDR3 protein. The sample has hundreds of thousands of distinct CDR3 sequences; around 24% are singletons. This sample also belongs to another study, concerning T cells of mothers and their children.

Sequencing input: blood. These TCRs come from a boy aged 10-17 years in good health.

The V call is TRBV27, the J call TRBJ2-7; the match to TRBD2 covers 12 bases. V lost 6 bases and J lost 5; bases outside the gene matches: 2. In germline, CDR1 is MNHEY, CDR2 SMNVEV (reference sequence). There are 13 residues in the CDR3. The DNA of the CDR3 is TGTGCCAGCAGGGCTAGCGGGGGGGACGAGCAGTACTTC. As protein: CASRASGGDEQYF.

This clonotype was seen a handful of times. J is TRBJ2-1 and V is TRBV24-1; no firm D call. CDR1 and CDR2 from the germline V gene are KGHDR and SFDVKD. This CDR3 is 15 amino acids long. V lost 7 bases and J lost 7, with 19 bases in between. The CDR3 region has the DNA TGTGCCACCAGGCCGAGTTGGGGTTTGTTTAATGAGCAGTTCTTC. Translated, it gives CATRPSWGLFNEQFF.